This T cell receptor (beta chain) was sequenced in a study of T cell responses to AZD1222 COVID-19 vaccine. Clones were read by immunoSEQ multiplex PCR, and TCRdb kept only the in-frame ones, dropping some. This table has around 200,000 clones, approximately 94% appearing once. Study results and caveats: At study baseline, merely five or six AZD1222 recipients were seropositive.

Concerning this clone: Its antigen is not known.

V gave up 3 bases and J gave up 0 bases, with 12 bases separating them. Germline lookup yields CDR1 SEHNR and CDR2 FQNEAQ (reference sequence). The CDR3 consists of 16 residues. This sequence originates from an adult who received the AZD1222 COVID-19 vaccine. This specimen consisted of peripheral blood, obtained 28 days after the second AZD1222 dose. The V and J genes are TRBV7-9 and TRBJ2-1; the D is unclear. The CDR3 reads CASSFPPLGSYNEQFF. CDR3 coding DNA: TGTGCCAGCAGCTTCCCCCCGTTGGGCTCCTACAATGAGCAGTTCTTC.